This passage covers 20 T cell receptor beta chains from one sample sequenced in a study of cytomegalovirus exposure and HLA in healthy donors. The PCR employed 60 Vbeta primers together with 13 Jbeta primers. The method was immunoSEQ multiplex PCR; TCRdb's version includes in-frame clones alone and lacks a portion of them. Counted here are hundreds of thousands of clones, over 75% occurring once; the ten biggest clones make up around 2%. Sequences were obtained from PBMCs. These receptors all come from a man younger than 35 in good health and CMV-seronegative.

The chain combines TRBV10-3 with TRBJ2-2; D possibly corresponds to TRBD1 (5 bases). The germline gives CDR1 ENHRY, CDR2 SYGVKD. The CDR3 runs 15 residues. Deletions cut 6 bases from V and 1 base from J, with 12 bases between. The CDR3 region has the DNA TGTGCCATCAGCACCAGGGTAGGGAACACCGGGGAGCTGTTTTTT. This translates into CAISTRVGNTGELFF.

The chain joins TRBV28 to TRBJ2-7; D remains ambiguous. V shed 3 bases and J shed 3 bases, with 12 bases lying between them. Per the germline V gene, CDR1 is MDHEN and CDR2 is SYDVKM. The CDR3 covers 14 residues. The DNA of the CDR3 is TGTGCCAGCAGTTTCCCCCAAACGGGCTACGAGCAGTACTTC. It encodes CASSFPQTGYEQYF.

The J gene is TRBJ1-5, the V gene TRBV19; possible D gene TRBD1, 5 bases. Germline V gene sequence: CDR1 LNHDA, CDR2 SQIVND (reference sequence). Between the trimmed V and J ends, which lost 11 bases and 2 bases, there was a span of 16 bases. The CDR3 covers 14 residues. The CDR3 DNA sequence: TGTGCCGTTCTAGCGGGGACCGGCAATCAGCCCCAGCATTTT. This encodes CAVLAGTGNQPQHF.

There are a few counts of this clone. V gene TRBV18 combines with J gene TRBJ1-5; no firm D call. The CDR3 spans 17 residues. Trimming took off 3 bases at V and 0 bases at J, with 15 bases between the two ends. Germline lookup yields CDR1 KGHSH and CDR2 LQKENI. CDR3: CASSPEPTVFSNQPQHF. CDR3 DNA: TGTGCCAGCTCACCTGAACCTACAGTTTTTAGCAATCAGCCCCAGCATTTT.

The chain joins TRBV7-9 to TRBJ1-1; TRBD1 is a possible D gene (5 bases). V was pared by 1 base and J by 3 bases, with 12 bases between. The CDR3 has 15 residues. Germline lookup yields CDR1 SEHNR and CDR2 FQNEAQ (reference sequence). In DNA form, the CDR3 reads TGTGCCAGCAGCTTAGGGTTGGGGGAGGACACTGAAGCTTTCTTT. It yields the protein CASSLGLGEDTEAFF.

This sequence joins TRBV19 and TRBJ2-2; 7 nucleotides line up with TRBD2. The CDR3 extends over 15 amino acids. The germline V gene encodes CDR1 LNHDA and CDR2 SQIVND (reference sequence). Germline trimming cut 7 bases from V and 3 bases from J; bases unmatched to any gene: 8. The CDR3 DNA is TGTGCCAGTACAGAGTTGGCGGGAGACACCGGGGAGCTGTTTTTT. It yields the protein CASTELAGDTGELFF.

This chain uses TRBV7-9 with TRBJ2-7, with TRBD1 matching 9 bases. The CDR3 has 14 amino acids. J was trimmed by 6 bases and V by 6 bases; bases with no gene match: 9. The germline gives CDR1 SEHNR, CDR2 FQNEAQ (reference sequence). The CDR3 DNA reads TGTGCCAGCAGTCGGACAGGGGAATGGAGCGAGCAGTACTTC. Its translation: CASSRTGEWSEQYF.

The genes are TRBV28 and TRBJ2-4; TRBD1 agrees at 9 bases. V lost 6 bases to trimming and J lost 4 bases; unmatched junction nucleotides: 13. The CDR3 spans 17 residues. Germline values: CDR1 MDHEN, CDR2 SYDVKM. CDR3 in amino acids: CASRPTQGADLKNIQYF. Here the CDR3 DNA reads TGTGCCAGCAGGCCCACACAGGGGGCGGACCTGAAAAACATTCAGTACTTC.

V and J are TRBV29-1 and TRBJ1-3, with 9 bases lining up with TRBD1. In germline, CDR1 is SQVTM, CDR2 ANQGSEA. The V segment lost 4 bases and the J segment 3 bases; nucleotides outside the gene matches: 7. The CDR3 length is 15 residues. The CDR3 here is CSVVAGQGGGNTIYF. The CDR3 DNA reads TGCAGCGTTGTCGCGGGACAGGGAGGTGGAAACACCATATATTTT.

The chain is built from TRBV28 and TRBJ1-2; TRBD1 might be the D (6 bases). Germline V gives CDR1 MDHEN, CDR2 SYDVKM. Trimming took off 6 bases at V and 3 bases at J, with 20 bases between the two ends. This CDR3 comprises 16 residues. CDR3 residues: CASSQMRGAQDYGYTF. The CDR3 DNA reads as TGTGCCAGCAGCCAGATGCGGGGGGCGCAGGACTATGGCTACACCTTC.

V gene TRBV11-3 combines with J gene TRBJ2-1; 7 bases match TRBD1. Per the germline V gene, CDR1 is SGHNT and CDR2 is YENEEA. The junction had 6 bases not matched to a gene; V was cut back by 1 base and J by 15 bases. The CDR3 has 12 residues. The CDR3 sequence is CASSLAQGVRFF. The CDR3 region has the DNA TGTGCCAGCAGCTTAGCCCAGGGGGTCCGGTTCTTC.

This chain links TRBV18 with TRBJ2-1; D unresolved. Germline V gene lookup returns CDR1 KGHSH and CDR2 LQKENI. Trimming left V 5 bases short and J 3 bases short, with 14 bases between. This CDR3 is built from 15 residues. The CDR3 DNA follows: TGTGCCAGCTCAAGGCCCGGTGACTTCTACAATGAGCAGTTCTTC. Protein sequence: CASSRPGDFYNEQFF. Full variable domain (remainder filled in from reference TRBV18 and TRBJ2-1): NAGVMQNPRHLVRRRGQEARLRCSPMKGHSHVYWYRQLPEEGLKFMVYLQKENIIDESGMPKERFSAEFPKEGPSILRIQQVVRGDSAAYFCASSRPGDFYNEQFFGPGTRLTVL.

The chain combines TRBV4-3 with TRBJ2-3; 12 bases map to TRBD2. Germline CDR1 and CDR2: LGHNA and YSLEER. V lost 0 bases, J lost 2 bases, and 3 bases stayed unmatched. There are 17 residues in the CDR3. CDR3 nucleotide sequence: TGCGCCAGCAGCCAAGATAGACTAGCGGGGGCCACAGATACGCAGTATTTT. Amino acid sequence: CASSQDRLAGATDTQYF.

The chain combines TRBV4-2 with TRBJ2-7, with D possibly TRBD1 on 6 matching bases. This CDR3 contains 13 residues. Germline V lookup: CDR1 LGHNA, CDR2 YNFKEQ. V was pared by 0 bases and J by 6 bases, with 9 bases between. The CDR3 reads CASSQENRVEQYF. Written as DNA, the CDR3 is TGTGCCAGCAGCCAAGAGAACAGGGTCGAGCAGTACTTC.

The CDR3 sequence: CASSDGVYGYTF. The CDR3 DNA reads as TGTGCCAGCAGTGACGGAGTCTATGGCTACACCTTC. The J gene is TRBJ1-2, the V gene TRBV7-8, with D uncertain. V was pared by 6 bases and J by 4 bases, with 9 bases between. This CDR3 is built from 12 residues. Germline lookup yields CDR1 SGHVS and CDR2 FQNEAQ.

The J gene is TRBJ2-2, the V gene TRBV11-2; the D gene is possibly TRBD2 (6 bases). Trimming removed 6 bases from V and 0 bases from J, with 17 bases in between. There are 17 residues in the CDR3. The germline V gene has CDR1 SGHAT and CDR2 FQNNGV. CDR3 amino acids: CASSPRGLATNTGELFF. CDR3 coding DNA: TGTGCCAGCAGTCCAAGGGGTCTAGCGACGAACACCGGGGAGCTGTTTTTT.

The chain combines TRBV7-5 with TRBJ2-1; the table gives TRBD2 as D, unverified against the DNA. TRBV7-5 constitutes a pseudogene. This CDR3 is built from 15 residues. The chain's CDR3 is CARSSIAGGYNEQFF. CDR3 in DNA: TGTGCCAGAAGCAGTATAGCGGGAGGGTACAATGAGCAGTTCTTC.

The chain has TRBV6-1 and TRBJ1-3; maybe TRBD1 (5 bases). Trimming took off 1 base at V and 3 bases at J, with 13 bases between the two ends. The CDR3 runs 16 residues. Germline loops: CDR1 MNHNS, CDR2 SASEGT. The chain's CDR3 is CASSEGWGDGGNTIYF. CDR3 nucleotide sequence: TGTGCCAGCAGTGAAGGCTGGGGGGACGGTGGAAACACCATATATTTT.

This chain's CDR3 is CASRGGGRGYEQYF. The CDR3 nucleotides read TGTGCCAGCAGGGGTGGAGGGCGAGGATACGAGCAGTACTTC. This chain joins TRBV5-6 and TRBJ2-5; maybe TRBD2 (6 bases). The J call may be in error: the DNA end matches TRBJ2-7 better. CDR1 and CDR2 from the germline V gene are SGHDT and YYEEEE. The CDR3 is made up of 14 amino acids.

The CDR3 region is CASSPTPGFDTQYF. CDR3 nucleotide sequence: TGTGCCAGCTCACCCACGCCAGGGTTCGATACGCAGTATTTT. The chain has TRBV18 and TRBJ2-3, with a weak D call TRBD1 (5 bases). Germline V CDR1 and CDR2: KGHSH, LQKENI. Trimming cost V 3 bases and J 6 bases, with 13 bases left between them. The CDR3 is 14 amino acids.